The 17 T cell receptor beta chains in this list originate from one sample, sequenced in a study of T cells after yellow fever vaccination. TCRdb reanalysed the 5' RACE reads using MiXCR and keeps one entry per CDR3 protein. The repertoire has 450,000 to 550,000 distinct CDR3 sequences, 20% to 25% of them found once; the top ten carry about a sixth. Source: PBMCs, taken about 21 days after the first yellow fever vaccination. The source is a man between 18 and 35 years old who received the YFV17D yellow fever vaccine.

There are a few counts of this clonotype. The chain recombines TRBV11-2 with TRBJ2-7; no definite D call. Trimming removed 2 bases from V and 5 bases from J, with 4 bases in between. The CDR3 extends over 11 amino acids. Germline V gene data show CDR1 as SGHAT and CDR2 as FQNNGV. The CDR3 nucleotides are TGTGCCAGCAGCTTATCCCACGAGCAGTACTTC. This sequence encodes CASSLSHEQYF. The whole variable domain, filled in from reference TRBV11-2 and TRBJ2-7, reads EAGVAQSPRYKIIEKRQSVAFWCNPISGHATLYWYQQILGQGPKLLIQFQNNGVVDDSQLPKDRFSAERLKGVDSTLKIQPAKLEDSAVYLCASSLSHEQYFGPGTRLTVT.

The chain joins TRBV12-3 or TRBV12-4 to TRBJ2-7, with D hard to call. This CDR3 has 14 residues. Deletions cut 6 bases from V and 0 bases from J, with 12 bases between. CDR3 amino acids: CASSSHTVSYEQYF. The CDR3 DNA follows: TGTGCCAGCAGCTCCCACACAGTCTCCTACGAGCAGTACTTC.

This clonotype has a handful of counts. The chain uses TRBV7-6 and TRBJ1-5; TRBD1 might be the D (6 bases). CDR3 length: 16 amino acids. Trimming pared 1 base from V and 0 bases from J, leaving 10 bases between. Germline CDR1 and CDR2: SGHVS and FNYEAQ. CDR3 sequence (DNA): TGTGCCAGCAGCTTAGGGGACACCAATAGCAATCAGCCCCAGCATTTT. It is translated as CASSLGDTNSNQPQHF. Complete variable domain (other parts from reference TRBV7-6 and TRBJ1-5): GAGVSQSPRYKVTKRGQDVALRCDPISGHVSLYWYRQALGQGPEFLTYFNYEAQQDKSGLPNDRFSAERPEGSISTLTIQRTEQRDSAMYRCASSLGDTNSNQPQHFGDGTRLSIL.

This rearrangement joins TRBV20-1 to TRBJ1-2; D is unresolved. CDR3 length: 13 amino acids. The germline V and J ends were trimmed by 1 base and 8 bases, with 14 bases remaining between them. Germline loops: CDR1 DFQATT, CDR2 SNEGSKA (reference sequence). CDR3 loop: CSARGTYLWGYTF. The DNA of the CDR3 is TGCAGTGCTAGAGGGACCTACTTGTGGGGCTACACCTTC.

This clonotype was recorded a few times. The J gene is TRBJ2-7, the V gene TRBV7-2; D perhaps matches TRBD1 (6 bases). Germline assignment: CDR1 SGHTA and CDR2 FQGNSA. CDR3 length: 12 amino acids. Trimming took 4 bases from V and 9 from J, leaving 13 bases between them. CDR3 in amino acids: CASSYTGIGQYF. The DNA for the CDR3 is TGTGCCAGCAGCTACACAGGGATCGGGCAGTACTTC.

This clonotype has only a few counts. The chain links TRBV29-1 to TRBJ1-5; TRBD1 is a possible D gene (5 bases). The germline gives CDR1 SQVTM, CDR2 ANQGSEA. The CDR3 runs 15 residues. V dropped 2 bases and J dropped 9 bases, with 20 bases sitting between them. CDR3 sequence (DNA): TGCAGCGTTGAACTGCATGGGACTCCTGGGGGGCCCCAGCATTTT. This gives the protein CSVELHGTPGGPQHF. Full variable domain (missing parts from reference TRBV29-1 and TRBJ1-5): SAVISQKPSRDICQRGTSLTIQCQVDSQVTMMFWYRQQPGQSLTLIATANQGSEATYESGFVIDKFPISRPNLTFSTLTVSNMSPEDSSIYLCSVELHGTPGGPQHFGDGTRLSIL.

This clonotype has just a few counts. This rearrangement joins TRBV4-2 to TRBJ2-1; D gene uncertain. CDR1 is LGHNA, CDR2 YNFKEQ, per germline. This CDR3 spans 15 amino acids. Trimming pared 0 bases from V and 0 bases from J, leaving 6 bases between. The CDR3 DNA is TGTGCCAGCAGCCAAGATATCCTCTCCTACAATGAGCAGTTCTTC. As protein: CASSQDILSYNEQFF.

In this sample, this clonotype turned up many times. This rearrangement joins TRBV6-1 to TRBJ1-2; perhaps TRBD1 as D (6 bases). Germline CDR1 and CDR2: MNHNS and SASEGT. Trimming took off 0 bases at V and 4 bases at J, with 12 bases between the two ends. The CDR3 contains 15 residues. In nucleotides, the CDR3 is TGTGCCAGCAGTGAAGCGCTTCCGGGGGCCTATGGCTACACCTTC. It encodes CASSEALPGAYGYTF.

The chain is built from TRBV15 and TRBJ1-2; D is uncertain. CDR1 is LNHNV, CDR2 YYDKDF, per germline (reference sequence). V was cut by 3 bases and J by 6 bases, with 17 bases left in between. The CDR3 covers 15 residues. CDR3 in DNA: TGTGCCACCAGCAGGGACCTCCGTCTATCTGATGGCTACACCTTC. Protein sequence: CATSRDLRLSDGYTF.

This clonotype was seen many times. The genes are TRBV7-6 and TRBJ2-1, with TRBD2 matching 8 bases. This CDR3 is built from 20 residues. Germline CDR1 SGHVS, CDR2 FNYEAQ. Trimming at V came to 4 bases and at J to 0 bases, leaving 17 bases not matched to a gene. The CDR3 here is CASSSPTRGGPSSSYNEQFF. The CDR3 nucleotides read TGTGCCAGCAGCTCTCCGACTCGCGGGGGGCCTTCGAGCTCCTACAATGAGCAGTTCTTC.

This clonotype was counted between two and nine times. The J gene is TRBJ2-7, the V gene TRBV6-5, with TRBD2 as a possible D gene (5 bases). Trimming removed 7 bases at V and 2 bases at J, with 15 bases between. Germline CDR1 reads MNHEY; CDR2 reads SVGAGI. This CDR3 is 14 amino acids long. The CDR3 here is CASISTIDPYEQYF. DNA of the CDR3: TGTGCCAGCATTTCGACTATAGACCCCTACGAGCAGTACTTC.

This clonotype came up once. The CDR3 sequence: CASSMAGEWNEQFF. The CDR3 DNA follows: TGTGCCAGTAGTATGGCAGGGGAGTGGAATGAGCAGTTCTTC. The rearrangement joins TRBV19 to TRBJ2-1; TRBD1 is a possible D gene (6 bases). The germline V gene has CDR1 LNHDA and CDR2 SQIVND (reference sequence). V dropped 3 bases and J dropped 7 bases, with 13 bases sitting between them. The CDR3 length is 14 residues.

There are a few counts of this clonotype. V gene TRBV6-5 combines with J gene TRBJ2-5; no clear D gene. This CDR3 region has 13 residues. Trimming pared 2 bases from V and 2 bases from J, leaving 6 bases between. Germline V gene sequence: CDR1 MNHEY, CDR2 SVGAGI. The CDR3 nucleotides read TGTGCCAGCAGTTACGTCAAACAAGAGACCCAGTACTTC. Residues: CASSYVKQETQYF.

This clonotype turned up a few times. V usage is TRBV5-5 and J usage is TRBJ2-5; D not certain. CDR3 length: 14 amino acids. Per germline, CDR1 SGHKS and CDR2 YYEKEE (reference sequence). V lost 2 bases to trimming and J lost 7 bases, with 15 bases between them. The CDR3 reads CASSLVVEAGTQYF. CDR3 coding DNA: TGTGCCAGCAGCTTAGTAGTAGAAGCTGGGACCCAGTACTTC.

This clonotype was detected only a few times. The chain uses TRBV29-1 and TRBJ2-2; D remains unclear. The germline gives CDR1 SQVTM, CDR2 ANQGSEA. CDR3 length equals 15 residues. The ends were cut back, 2 bases at V and 1 base at J, with 11 bases in the middle. The CDR3 DNA reads as TGCAGCGTTGAACACGGGTTGCGGAACACCGGGGAGCTGTTTTTT. Protein: CSVEHGLRNTGELFF.

The CDR3 DNA reads TGTGCCACCACCAGCAGCGGGGGGGCCCTCCATGAGCAGTTCTTC. It codes for CATTSSGGALHEQFF. This rearrangement joins TRBV19 to TRBJ2-1; the match to TRBD2 covers 10 bases. The CDR3 sequence is 15 residues long. Per germline, CDR1 LNHDA and CDR2 SQIVND (reference sequence). After removal of 10 bases from V and 8 bases from J, the junction contained 14 bases not matched to a gene. The full variable domain, completed using reference TRBV19 and TRBJ2-1, is DGGITQSPKYLFRKEGQNVTLSCEQNLNHDAMYWYRQDPGQGLRLIYYSQIVNDFQKGDIAEGYSVSREKKESFPLTVTSAQKNPTAFYLCATTSSGGALHEQFFGPGTRLTVL.

This clonotype has only a few counts. The V and J genes are TRBV7-2 and TRBJ1-2; D is uncertain. This CDR3 has 15 amino acids. V was clipped by 3 bases and J by 5 bases, with 16 bases between them. In germline, CDR1 is SGHTA, CDR2 FQGNSA. CDR3 protein: CASSLAMGGEYGYTF. CDR3 nucleotides: TGTGCCAGCAGCTTGGCCATGGGTGGAGAATATGGCTACACCTTC.